This T cell receptor beta chain is drawn from a study of breast tumors, draining lymph nodes, adjacent tissues. General study results and limits: Data fit most tumor T cells coming from lymph node, expanding in tumor. Tumor and nontumor repertoires were significantly more similar in luminal-like than in basal-like breast cancer. Compared with lymph nodes, tumors were less diverse; compared with nontumor tissue, more. Data only fit, rather than demonstrated, lymph node origin of most tumor T cells.

One entry per CDR3 protein, called by TCRdb with MiXCR from the multiplex PCR reads. The data hold around 170,000 distinct CDR3 sequences, with roughly a third observed a single time. Regarding this clonotype: The antigen remains unidentified.

Axillary draining lymph nodes of breast cancer patients supplied the node samples. The source is a female donor with breast cancer. Some clones in this sample may be carry-over from other donors' samples. Sequences were obtained from axillary lymph node tissue.

The CDR3 loop reads CATQRSGRAYNEQYF. The CDR3 nucleotides are TGTGCCACCCAGCGCAGCGGGAGGGCCTACAATGAGCAGTATTTT. The chain recombines TRBV6-5 with TRBJ2-3, with 10 bases fitting TRBD2. Germline CDR1 is MNHEY and CDR2 is SVGAGI. The CDR3 has 15 residues. V lost 10 bases to trimming and J lost 11 bases; unmatched junction nucleotides: 18.